These 11 T cell receptor beta chains were all obtained from the same sample, sequenced in a study of vaccination effects on CD4 cells after COVID-19. Antigens of these TCRs are unknown. TCRdb's table, derived via immunoSEQ multiplex PCR, lists solely in-frame clones and lacks some. The table includes just under 60,000 clones, roughly 78% detected once. Antigen-specific CD4+ T cells expanded by the ViraFEST assay with viral peptide pools were then sequenced. Following 10 days of culture, CD4+ T cells were isolated. Each participant was given two doses of one vaccine (BNT162b2 or mRNA-1273). The sample here was CD4+ T cells from PBMCs cultured with HCoV-OC43 spike peptides, taken after COVID-19 vaccination. Subset indicated: HCoV-OC43 spike overlapping peptide pool stimulation. These receptors were taken from a human donor who received a COVID-19 vaccine.

This clone was observed a handful of times. V and J are TRBV4-1 and TRBJ1-4; no definite D call. This CDR3 has 16 amino acids. Trimming cost V 4 bases and J 2 bases, with 14 bases left between them. Germline CDR1 reads MGHRA; CDR2 reads YSYEKL. The CDR3, as DNA: TGCGCCAGCAGCCCGCTCCGCCTAGTTACTAATGAAAAACTGTTTTTT. It yields the protein CASSPLRLVTNEKLFF.

This clone has only a few counts. This chain joins TRBV10-2 and TRBJ2-1; D unresolved. The CDR3 is made up of 14 amino acids. Germline V gene data show CDR1 as WSHSY and CDR2 as SAAADI. V gave up 3 bases and J gave up 6 bases, with 12 bases separating them. DNA of the CDR3: TGCGCCAGCAGTGACCACTCCAATCTCAATGAGCAGTTCTTC. It is translated as CASSDHSNLNEQFF.

CDR3 residues: CASSPDRAGGNTIYF. Here the CDR3 DNA reads TGTGCCAGCAGCCCCGACAGGGCCGGAGGAAACACCATATATTTT. This chain connects TRBV6-5 to TRBJ1-3, with 7 bases aligning to TRBD1. The length of the CDR3 is 15 residues. J was trimmed by 4 bases and V by 6 bases; bases with no gene match: 9. Germline V lookup: CDR1 MNHEY, CDR2 SVGAGI.

The chain carries TRBV5-5 and TRBJ1-4; the D is unclear. The length of the CDR3 is 17 residues. Between the trimmed V and J ends, which lost 4 bases and 0 bases, there was a span of 16 bases. CDR1 and CDR2 (germline): SGHKS, YYEKEE (reference sequence). The CDR3 DNA sequence: TGTGCCAGCAGCCTCCCCAAGGGCCAGGCAACTAATGAAAAACTGTTTTTT. Encoded protein: CASSLPKGQATNEKLFF.

This clone has a single count. The rearrangement uses TRBV5-1 and TRBJ1-4; no reliable D call. Trimming left V 5 bases short and J 8 bases short, with 16 bases between. In germline, CDR1 is SGHRS, CDR2 YFSETQ. CDR3 length: 14 amino acids. CDR3 in amino acids: CASSTSEVKEKLFF. DNA for the CDR3: TGCGCCAGCAGTACGAGTGAGGTAAAGGAAAAACTGTTTTTT.

This chain uses TRBV19 with TRBJ2-2; D remains ambiguous. The V end lost 3 bases, the J end lost 5 bases, and 13 bases lay between the germline ends. The germline V gene encodes CDR1 LNHDA and CDR2 SQIVND (reference sequence). The CDR3 covers 15 residues. This CDR3 is CASSIYISATGELFF. The CDR3 DNA reads as TGTGCCAGTAGTATCTATATTTCCGCAACCGGGGAGCTGTTTTTT.

The CDR3 sequence: CASSLGQSVGNEKLFF. The CDR3 nucleotides read TGTGCCAGCAGCTTGGGACAGAGTGTGGGGAATGAAAAACTGTTTTTT. The chain carries TRBV5-4 and TRBJ1-4, with a tentative D call TRBD1 (5 bases). V was shortened by 0 bases and J by 5 bases, with 14 bases between the two germline ends. Germline-derived CDR1 and CDR2 are SGHNT and YYREEE (reference sequence). The CDR3 contains 16 residues.

This clone has only one observation. The V call is TRBV28, the J call TRBJ2-2; 7 bases match TRBD1. The junction had 6 bases not matched to a gene; V was cut back by 6 bases and J by 2 bases. This CDR3 has 15 amino acids. Per germline, CDR1 MDHEN and CDR2 SYDVKM. CDR3 in DNA: TGTGCCAGCAGCCTGGGGGACAGAAACACCGGGGAGCTGTTTTTT. Translation gives CASSLGDRNTGELFF. The whole variable domain, filled in from reference TRBV28 and TRBJ2-2, reads DVKVTQSSRYLVKRTGEKVFLECVQDMDHENMFWYRQDPGLGLRLIYFSYDVKMKEKGDIPEGYSVSREKKERFSLILESASTNQTSMYLCASSLGDRNTGELFFGEGSRLTVL.

This clone was picked up a small number of times. The genes are TRBV19 and TRBJ1-1; the D is unclear. The V gene's germline CDR1 is LNHDA and CDR2 SQIVND (reference sequence). Deletions cut 7 bases from V and 4 bases from J, with 13 bases between. The CDR3 extends over 13 amino acids. CDR3 sequence: CASTMRDSTEAFF. CDR3 nucleotides: TGTGCCAGTACCATGAGGGATTCCACTGAAGCTTTCTTT.

The J gene is TRBJ2-2, the V gene TRBV10-2; the match to TRBD1 covers 7 bases. Losses at the gene ends were 4 bases for V and 3 bases for J; bases not matched to a gene: 2. Germline V gene data show CDR1 as WSHSY and CDR2 as SAAADI. CDR3 length: 14 residues. The CDR3 region is CASSVQGYTGELFF. CDR3 sequence (DNA): TGCGCCAGCAGTGTACAGGGGTACACCGGGGAGCTGTTTTTT.

This chain uses TRBV29-1 with TRBJ2-2; no clear D. CDR3 length: 15 amino acids. Trimming pared 4 bases from V and 0 bases from J, leaving 12 bases between. Germline V gene data show CDR1 as SQVTM and CDR2 as ANQGSEA. CDR3 protein: CSVVSVTANTGELFF. The CDR3 DNA reads as TGCAGCGTTGTCTCTGTAACCGCGAACACCGGGGAGCTGTTTTTT.